These 18 T cell receptor beta chains originate from one sample sequenced in a study of T cells after yellow fever vaccination. TCRdb reanalysed the 5' RACE reads using MiXCR and keeps one entry per CDR3 protein. Among tens of thousands of distinct CDR3 sequences listed, around 7.7% were seen once. The sequences come from CD8+ T cells sorted from PBMCs, collected more than 8 days after the first yellow fever vaccination. The receptors were sampled from a man between 18 and 29 years old who received the YFV17D yellow fever vaccine.

This clonotype was recorded at least ten times. The chain couples TRBV12-3 or TRBV12-4 to TRBJ1-4; tentatively, D is TRBD1 (5 bases). CDR3 length: 14 residues. Trimming took 4 bases from V and 8 from J, leaving 14 bases between them. The CDR3 region has the DNA TGTGCCAGCAGTTCGGGACTCTCGGGGGAAAAACTGTTTTTT. As protein: CASSSGLSGEKLFF.

At least ten counts were recorded for this clonotype. The CDR3: CASSATTSGVETQYF. CDR3 coding DNA: TGTGCCAGCAGCGCTACGACTAGCGGGGTGGAGACCCAGTACTTC. The chain combines TRBV6-4 with TRBJ2-5; 11 positions agree with TRBD2. The CDR3 is made up of 15 amino acids. The J segment lost 5 bases and the V segment lost 6 bases, leaving 8 bases of the junction unmatched. CDR1 and CDR2 (germline): MRHNA, SNTAGT.

This clonotype was detected ten times or more. The chain employs TRBV4-2 and TRBJ2-1; tentatively, D is TRBD1 (5 bases). Germline V gene lookup returns CDR1 LGHNA and CDR2 YNFKEQ. The CDR3 runs 15 residues. V was cut by 1 base and J by 2 bases, with 9 bases left in between. The CDR3 DNA reads TGTGCCAGCAGCCAAGTTACAGGCCCCTACAATGAGCAGTTCTTC. The encoded protein is CASSQVTGPYNEQFF.

This clonotype was detected many times. This sequence joins TRBV4-1 and TRBJ2-3; D is unresolved. Trimming took 1 base from V and 5 from J, leaving 16 bases between them. The V gene's germline CDR1 is MGHRA and CDR2 YSYEKL. This CDR3 comprises 16 residues. The CDR3 is CASSQVAGFGIDTQYF. Here the CDR3 DNA reads TGCGCCAGCAGCCAAGTCGCTGGGTTTGGGATAGATACGCAGTATTTT.

The sample holds a few counts of this clonotype. J is TRBJ2-3 and V is TRBV4-1; D remains ambiguous. V gave up 0 bases and J gave up 0 bases, with 13 bases separating them. This CDR3 comprises 17 residues. Germline values: CDR1 MGHRA, CDR2 YSYEKL. The CDR3 loop is CASSQDHAGTSTDTQYF. Here the CDR3 DNA reads TGCGCCAGCAGCCAAGATCACGCCGGAACTAGCACAGATACGCAGTATTTT.

The sample holds a few counts of this clonotype. The rearrangement links TRBV20-1 to TRBJ2-1; 9 positions agree with TRBD2. This CDR3 spans 13 amino acids. Germline V gives CDR1 DFQATT, CDR2 SNEGSKA (reference sequence). V lost 2 bases and J lost 15; bases outside the gene matches: 11. This CDR3 is CSARPRTSVAVFF. CDR3 coding DNA: TGCAGTGCTAGACCCCGGACTAGCGTGGCCGTGTTCTTC.

This rearrangement joins TRBV12-3 or TRBV12-4 to TRBJ1-2; D is unclear. The CDR3 covers 13 residues. V was trimmed by 0 bases and J by 4 bases, leaving 6 bases between them. The DNA for the CDR3 is TGTGCCAGCAGTTTAGCCCCACTCTATGGCTACACCTTC. Amino acids: CASSLAPLYGYTF.

In its sample, this clonotype was seen many times. V usage is TRBV7-9 and J usage is TRBJ2-1; 8 bases agree with TRBD2. Germline V gives CDR1 SEHNR, CDR2 FQNEAQ (reference sequence). The CDR3 is 12 amino acids. Germline trimming cut 8 bases from V and 15 bases from J; bases unmatched to any gene: 12. As DNA, the CDR3 is TGTGCCAGCCAGACAGGCGGGGGGACACGGTTCTTC. This codes for CASQTGGGTRFF.

This clonotype was seen ten or more times. The V and J genes are TRBV4-1 and TRBJ1-2; 11 bases match TRBD1. From germline, CDR1 is MGHRA and CDR2 YSYEKL. The CDR3 is 15 residues long. After removal of 4 bases from V and 6 bases from J, the junction contained 7 bases not matched to a gene. The CDR3 reads CASSPWTGGLDGYTF. CDR3 DNA sequence: TGCGCCAGCAGCCCCTGGACAGGGGGCCTGGATGGCTACACCTTC.

This clonotype was recorded at least ten times. The chain joins TRBV2 to TRBJ2-2; possible D gene TRBD1, 6 bases. The CDR3 is 15 amino acids. The germline V gene has CDR1 SNHLY and CDR2 FYNNEI. Trimming shortened V by 6 bases and J by 7 bases, and 18 bases separated the two germline ends. The CDR3 reads CASSPLTGGSGELFF. CDR3 in DNA: TGTGCCAGCAGCCCGTTGACAGGAGGAAGCGGGGAGCTGTTTTTT.

This clonotype occurred a few times. The chain combines TRBV9 with TRBJ2-1; 14 nucleotides align to TRBD2. The germline gives CDR1 SGDLS, CDR2 YYNGEE. V dropped 3 bases and J dropped 6; count of bases not matched to a gene: 5. The CDR3 length is 16 residues. The CDR3 sequence is CASSARTSGGINEQFF. The CDR3 DNA is TGTGCCAGCAGCGCCCGGACTAGCGGGGGGATCAATGAGCAGTTCTTC.

In this sample, this clonotype turned up many times. CDR3 bases: TGTGCCAGCAGTTACTCCGTAGGGTGGACTGAAGCTTTCTTT. Translation gives CASSYSVGWTEAFF. V is TRBV6-2 or TRBV6-3 and J is TRBJ1-1; no firm D call. This CDR3 has 14 residues. V was clipped by 0 bases and J by 5 bases, with 10 bases between them. The germline V gene has CDR1 MNHEY and CDR2 SVGEGT.

This clonotype was picked up a small number of times. The chain uses TRBV7-2 and TRBJ2-5; 11 bases line up with TRBD2. Germline assignment: CDR1 SGHTA and CDR2 FQGNSA. V gave up 5 bases and J gave up 5 bases; unmatched junction bases: 4. The length of the CDR3 is 14 residues. DNA of the CDR3: TGTGCCAGCAGCCGACTAGCGGGGATGGAGACCCAGTACTTC. This codes for CASSRLAGMETQYF.

This clonotype was recorded a few times. This chain connects TRBV19 to TRBJ2-3; D could derive from TRBD1 or TRBD2 (6 bases each). CDR3 length: 15 residues. The V gene's germline CDR1 is LNHDA and CDR2 SQIVND (reference sequence). Trimming took 5 bases from V and 1 from J, leaving 13 bases between them. CDR3 DNA sequence: TGTGCCAGTAGTCTTTCCGGGGGCCGCACAGATACGCAGTATTTT. This encodes CASSLSGGRTDTQYF.

This clonotype was recorded many times. The gene calls are TRBV5-4 and TRBJ2-2; D might be TRBD2 (6 bases). The CDR3 totals 16 residues. Germline V gives CDR1 SGHNT, CDR2 YYREEE (reference sequence). Trimming removed 4 bases from V and 4 bases from J, with 17 bases in between. Here the CDR3 DNA reads TGTGCCAGCAGCACCAAGAGTAGCGGAAGCACCGGGGAGCTGTTTTTT. Translated: CASSTKSSGSTGELFF.

This clonotype was seen ten or more times. This chain uses TRBV7-3 with TRBJ2-7; a weak D match, TRBD2 (6 bases). CDR1 and CDR2 from the germline V gene are SGHTA and FQGTGA. This CDR3 spans 14 amino acids. V dropped 10 bases and J dropped 3 bases, with 19 bases sitting between them. CDR3 in amino acids: CAKVCGEIRYEQYF. Written as DNA, the CDR3 is TGTGCCAAGGTATGCGGGGAAATTCGCTACGAGCAGTACTTC.

This clonotype was seen only a few times. The CDR3 region is CASRRERSEAFF. The DNA of the CDR3 is TGTGCCAGCAGACGGGAACGGAGTGAAGCTTTCTTT. The J gene is TRBJ1-1, the V gene TRBV7-9; no clear D gene. Trimming took off 6 bases at V and 7 bases at J, with 12 bases between the two ends. The CDR3 is 12 residues long. Germline-derived CDR1 and CDR2 are SEHNR and FQNEAQ (reference sequence).

The V call is TRBV27, the J call TRBJ2-7; D remains unclear. Germline CDR1 reads MNHEY; CDR2 reads SMNVEV (reference sequence). Trimming cost V 3 bases and J 6 bases, with 12 bases left between them. The CDR3 spans 13 residues. The CDR3 protein is CASSFSAVGEQYF. The DNA for the CDR3 is TGTGCCAGCAGTTTTTCGGCAGTGGGCGAGCAGTACTTC.